This is a list of T cell receptor beta chains from one sample in a study of OX40 agonist ivuxolimab in advanced cancers. Clones were sequenced by immunoSEQ multiplex PCR, and TCRdb holds only the in-frame ones, with some missing. The sample consists of some 66,000 clones, more than 75% of them appearing once. This material consisted of CD4+ or CD8+ T cells sorted from blood, taken in a trial of the OX40 agonist ivuxolimab. These receptor sequences come from an adult with an advanced solid tumor such as melanoma, head and neck, liver or kidney cancer. CDR3s include the opening cysteine and the closing phenylalanine or tryptophan. The D gene is left open where the match is weak. Not every row has a clone size; where given, it reads once, few, many or a size class.

D gene	V gene	J gene	clone size	CDR3 protein	CDR3 DNA
TRBD2	TRBV5-1	TRBJ2-5	NA	CASSFAGGGETQYF	TGCGCCAGCAGCTTCGCGGGGGGGGGCGAGACCCAGTACTTC
NA	TRBV14	TRBJ1-6	NA	CASSQDRGGPNSPLHF	TGTGCCAGCAGCCAAGATCGGGGGGGTCCAAATTCACCCCTCCACTTT
NA	TRBV27	TRBJ2-1	NA	CASSSTTGSYNEQFF	TGTGCCAGCAGTTCCACAACAGGGTCCTACAATGAGCAGTTCTTC
NA	TRBV7-6	TRBJ1-5	NA	CASSLAPAGPNQPQHF	TGTGCCAGCAGCTTAGCCCCGGCAGGTCCTAATCAGCCCCAGCATTTT
TRBD1	TRBV5-5	TRBJ1-5	NA	CASSSGQGLRNQPQHF	TGTGCCAGCAGCTCGGGACAGGGGCTTCGGAATCAGCCCCAGCATTTT
NA	TRBV5-1	TRBJ1-6	NA	CASSTTGNHNSPLHF	TGCGCCAGCAGCACGACTGGTAACCATAATTCACCCCTCCACTTT
TRBD1	TRBV7-8	TRBJ1-2	NA	CASSPRQGYYGYTF	TGTGCCAGCAGCCCCCGACAGGGATACTATGGCTACACCTTC
TRBD1	TRBV2	TRBJ2-7	NA	CAIPGQSSYEQYF	TGTGCCATCCCGGGACAGAGCTCCTACGAGCAGTACTTC
TRBD1	TRBV6-4	TRBJ2-3	NA	CASSDGQGADTQYF	TGTGCCAGCAGTGACGGACAGGGGGCAGATACGCAGTATTTT
TRBD2	TRBV5-1	TRBJ2-1	NA	CASSLVSGPGGEQFF	TGCGCCAGCAGCTTGGTATCAGGGCCGGGGGGTGAGCAGTTCTTC
TRBD2	TRBV9	TRBJ2-2	NA	CASSARAGGVTGELFF	TGTGCCAGCAGCGCCCGTGCGGGGGGGGTCACCGGGGAGCTGTTTTTT
NA	TRBV7-6	TRBJ1-3	NA	CASSFFPRNTIYF	TGTGCCAGCAGCTTTTTCCCGAGAAACACCATATATTTT
NA	TRBV7-9	TRBJ1-1	NA	CASSLRLGVAEAFF	TGTGCCAGCAGCTTACGCCTTGGAGTCGCTGAAGCTTTCTTT
TRBD1	TRBV5-6	TRBJ1-2	NA	CASILRGTGVYYGYTF	TGTGCCAGCATTCTTAGGGGGACAGGGGTATACTATGGCTACACCTTC
NA	TRBV14	TRBJ1-6	NA	CASSQDWGVSPLHF	TGTGCCAGCAGCCAAGATTGGGGGGTATCACCCCTCCACTTT
NA	TRBV7-2	TRBJ1-6	NA	CASSLPGIYNSPLHF	TGTGCCAGCAGCTTACCAGGGATCTATAATTCACCCCTCCACTTT
NA	TRBV6-5	TRBJ2-7	NA	CASSYGIEQYF	TGTGCCAGCAGTTACGGGATCGAGCAGTACTTC
NA	TRBV4-1	TRBJ1-1	NA	CASSHPFMNTEAFF	TGCGCCAGCAGCCACCCATTTATGAACACTGAAGCTTTCTTT
NA	TRBV7-9	TRBJ1-2	NA	CASSSQYNYGYTF	TGTGCCAGCAGCTCACAGTACAACTATGGCTACACCTTC
NA	TRBV6-4	TRBJ1-2	NA	CASRSWPRYTF	TGTGCCAGCAGGTCCTGGCCCCGCTACACCTTC
TRBD2	TRBV10-1	TRBJ2-3	NA	CASSTGTSGVRPDTQYF	TGCGCCAGCAGTACCGGGACTAGCGGGGTAAGGCCAGATACGCAGTATTTT
NA	TRBV19	TRBJ2-1	NA	CASSPQASSYNEQFF	TGTGCCAGTAGTCCCCAGGCGAGCTCCTACAATGAGCAGTTCTTC
TRBD1	TRBV7-8	TRBJ1-6	NA	CASTLIRDRLSPLHF	TGTGCCAGCACCCTTATCCGGGACAGACTTTCACCCCTCCACTTT
TRBD1	TRBV11-2	TRBJ1-2	NA	CASSVDREGGYTF	TGTGCCAGCAGCGTCGACAGGGAAGGTGGCTACACCTTC
NA	TRBV5-1	TRBJ2-7	NA	CASSALAGSYEQYF	TGCGCCAGCAGCGCCCTGGCAGGGTCCTACGAGCAGTACTTC
NA	TRBV7-6	TRBJ2-7	NA	CASSLSGTPYEQYF	TGTGCCAGCAGCTTATCCGGCACCCCCTACGAGCAGTACTTC
NA	TRBV21-1	TRBJ1-2	few	CASSKARGQSNYGYTF	TGTGCCAGCAGCAAAGCCAGAGGACAAAGTAACTATGGCTACACCTTC
NA	TRBV19	TRBJ2-1	once	CASSREGGRGVEQFF	TGTGCCAGTAGTAGGGAGGGGGGGCGTGGTGTTGAGCAGTTCTTC
TRBD1	TRBV9	TRBJ2-7	NA	CASSTGQGAYEQYF	TGTGCCAGCAGCACGGGACAGGGGGCATACGAGCAGTACTTC
TRBD2	TRBV29-1	TRBJ2-1	NA	CSVKRGLNEQFF	TGCAGCGTAAAGCGGGGGTTGAATGAGCAGTTCTTC
TRBD2	TRBV4-2	TRBJ2-3	NA	CASSPHPTSGDPDTQYF	TGTGCCAGCAGCCCCCACCCTACTAGCGGGGACCCAGATACGCAGTATTTT
NA	TRBV29-1	TRBJ1-1	NA	CSVEGKGTEAFF	TGCAGCGTTGAGGGTAAGGGGACTGAAGCTTTCTTT
TRBD2	TRBV5-1	TRBJ2-3	NA	CASNPLAGGHNTQYF	TGCGCCAGCAACCCACTAGCGGGGGGGCACAATACGCAGTATTTT
NA	TRBV13	TRBJ2-5	NA	CASSLGQGGETQYF	TGTGCCAGCAGCTTAGGACAGGGAGGAGAGACCCAGTACTTC
NA	TRBV1	TRBJ2-1	NA	CTSSQDGLLYNEQFF	TGCACCAGCAGCCAAGATGGGCTTCTATACAATGAGCAGTTCTTC
NA	TRBV19	TRBJ2-1	few	CASNGGTLSYNEQFF	TGTGCCAGTAACGGCGGGACACTCTCCTACAATGAGCAGTTCTTC
NA	TRBV2	TRBJ1-4	NA	CASRVSTNEKLFF	TGTGCCAGCAGGGTGTCAACTAATGAAAAACTGTTTTTT
NA	TRBV6-5	TRBJ2-2	NA	CATTRRPSNTGELFF	TGTGCCACTACGAGGCGACCCTCGAACACCGGGGAGCTGTTTTTT
NA	TRBV29-1	TRBJ1-2	NA	CSVAGTSYGYTF	TGCAGCGTTGCCGGGACAAGCTATGGCTACACCTTC
TRBD1	TRBV6-6	TRBJ1-5	NA	CASSDREVQPQHF	TGTGCCAGCAGCGACAGGGAGGTTCAGCCCCAGCATTTT
NA	TRBV11-3	TRBJ2-1	once	CASSFGGQRIGEQFF	TGTGCCAGCAGCTTCGGGGGGCAGCGGATAGGTGAGCAGTTCTTC
NA	TRBV6-5	TRBJ2-2	once	CASSYSGLATGELFF	TGTGCCAGCAGTTACTCGGGGCTTGCCACCGGGGAGCTGTTTTTT
NA	TRBV5-5	TRBJ1-1	NA	CASSLEGHTEAFF	TGTGCCAGCAGCTTGGAGGGGCACACTGAAGCTTTCTTT
TRBD1	TRBV6-6	TRBJ2-3	NA	CASSSQQQGGDTQYF	TGTGCCAGCAGTTCACAACAACAGGGGGGAGATACGCAGTATTTT
TRBD1	TRBV4-1	TRBJ2-2	NA	CASSPDRVPGELFF	TGCGCCAGCAGCCCGGACAGGGTCCCCGGGGAGCTGTTTTTT
NA	TRBV4-1	TRBJ2-5	NA	CASSQAAIWGETQYF	TGCGCCAGCAGCCAAGCTGCTATTTGGGGGGAGACCCAGTACTTC
TRBD1	TRBV5-1	TRBJ2-3	NA	CASSTTGGVNADTQYF	TGCGCCAGCAGCACGACAGGGGGCGTTAACGCAGATACGCAGTATTTT
TRBD2	TRBV11-2	TRBJ2-2	NA	CASSLALAGGGGELFF	TGTGCCAGCAGCTTAGCACTAGCGGGTGGTGGTGGGGAGCTGTTTTTT
NA	TRBV30	TRBJ2-4	once	CAWYEEAKNIQYF	TGTGCCTGGTATGAGGAGGCCAAAAACATTCAGTACTTC
TRBD1	TRBV5-1	TRBJ2-3	once	CASSDRGSADTQYF	TGCGCCAGTAGCGACAGGGGGTCGGCAGATACGCAGTATTTT
TRBD1	TRBV19	TRBJ2-5	NA	CASSIGTGGPETQYF	TGTGCCAGTAGTATAGGGACAGGGGGCCCGGAGACCCAGTACTTC
NA	TRBV25-1	TRBJ2-7	NA	CASSFQGGSYEQYF	TGTGCCAGCTCCTTCCAGGGGGGCTCCTACGAGCAGTACTTC
TRBD1	TRBV5-4	TRBJ1-2	NA	CASSLETGVLRGYTF	TGTGCCAGCAGCTTGGAGACAGGGGTTCTGCGGGGCTACACCTTC
TRBD2	TRBV19	TRBJ2-7	NA	CASSTAGAPYEQYF	TGTGCCAGTAGTACGGCGGGAGCTCCCTACGAGCAGTACTTC